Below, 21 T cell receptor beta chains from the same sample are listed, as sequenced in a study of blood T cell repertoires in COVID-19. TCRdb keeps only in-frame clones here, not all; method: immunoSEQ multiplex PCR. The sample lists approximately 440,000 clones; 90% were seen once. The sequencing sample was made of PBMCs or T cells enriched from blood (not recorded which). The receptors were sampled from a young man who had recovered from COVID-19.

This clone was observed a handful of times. The CDR3 coding sequence is TGCGCCAGCAGTCACTCCACTAGCGCCAGCTCCTACGAGCAGTACTTC. Translated: CASSHSTSASSYEQYF. The V call is TRBV5-1, the J call TRBJ2-7; the match to TRBD2 covers 7 bases. Germline assignment: CDR1 SGHRS and CDR2 YFSETQ. V lost 5 bases to trimming and J lost 0 bases; unmatched junction nucleotides: 11. The CDR3 extends over 16 amino acids. The full variable domain, completed using reference TRBV5-1 and TRBJ2-7, is KAGVTQTPRYLIKTRGQQVTLSCSPISGHRSVSWYQQTPGQGLQFLFEYFSETQRNKGNFPGRFSGRQFSNSRSEMNVSTLELGDSALYLCASSHSTSASSYEQYFGPGTRLTVT.

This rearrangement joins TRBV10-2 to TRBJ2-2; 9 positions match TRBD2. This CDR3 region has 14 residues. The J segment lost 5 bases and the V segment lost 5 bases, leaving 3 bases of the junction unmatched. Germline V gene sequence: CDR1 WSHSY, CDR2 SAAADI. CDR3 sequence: CASSPRGGTGELFF. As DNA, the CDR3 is TGCGCCAGCAGTCCGCGGGGGGGAACCGGGGAGCTGTTTTTT.

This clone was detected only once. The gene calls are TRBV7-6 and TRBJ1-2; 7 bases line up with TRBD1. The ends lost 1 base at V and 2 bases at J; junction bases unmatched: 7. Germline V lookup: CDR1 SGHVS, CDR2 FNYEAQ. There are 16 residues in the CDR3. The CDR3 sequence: CASSLGRGTKNYGYTF. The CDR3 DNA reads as TGTGCCAGCAGCTTAGGCAGGGGGACGAAGAACTATGGCTACACCTTC.

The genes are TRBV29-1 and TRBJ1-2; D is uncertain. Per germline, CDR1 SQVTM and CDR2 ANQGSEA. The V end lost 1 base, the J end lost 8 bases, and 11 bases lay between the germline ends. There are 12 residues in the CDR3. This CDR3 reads CSVEVPLEGYTF. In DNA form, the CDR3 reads TGCAGCGTTGAAGTTCCCCTGGAGGGCTACACCTTC.

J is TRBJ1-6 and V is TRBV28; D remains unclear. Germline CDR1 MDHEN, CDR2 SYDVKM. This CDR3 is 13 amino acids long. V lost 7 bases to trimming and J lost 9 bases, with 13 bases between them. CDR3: CASTLQILSPLHF. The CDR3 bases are TGTGCCAGCACTCTCCAGATTCTTTCACCCCTCCACTTT.

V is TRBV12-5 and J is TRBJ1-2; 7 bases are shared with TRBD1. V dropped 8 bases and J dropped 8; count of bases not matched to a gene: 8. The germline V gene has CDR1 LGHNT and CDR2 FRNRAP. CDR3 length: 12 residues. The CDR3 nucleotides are TGTGCTAGTATAACAGGGGACGGGGGCTACACCTTC. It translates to CASITGDGGYTF.

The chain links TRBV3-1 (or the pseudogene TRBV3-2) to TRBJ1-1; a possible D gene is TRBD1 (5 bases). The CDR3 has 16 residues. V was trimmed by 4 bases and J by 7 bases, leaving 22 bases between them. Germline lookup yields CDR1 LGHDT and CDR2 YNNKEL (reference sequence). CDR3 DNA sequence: TGTGCCAGCAGCCCCAGTTATCCGGACACGGCCTTTGAAGCTTTCTTT. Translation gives CASSPSYPDTAFEAFF.

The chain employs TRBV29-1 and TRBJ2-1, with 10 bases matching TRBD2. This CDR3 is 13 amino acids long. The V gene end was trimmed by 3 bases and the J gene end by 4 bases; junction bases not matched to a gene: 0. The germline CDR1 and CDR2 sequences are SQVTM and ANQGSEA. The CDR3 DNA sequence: TGCAGCGTTGAGACTAGCGGGTACAATGAGCAGTTCTTC. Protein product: CSVETSGYNEQFF.

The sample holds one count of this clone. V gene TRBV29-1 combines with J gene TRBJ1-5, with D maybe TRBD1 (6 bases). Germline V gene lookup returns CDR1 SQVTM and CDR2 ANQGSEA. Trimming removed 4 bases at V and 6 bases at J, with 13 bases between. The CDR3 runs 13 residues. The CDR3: CSVAGQSGQPQHF. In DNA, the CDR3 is TGCAGCGTTGCAGGACAGTCAGGTCAGCCCCAGCATTTT.

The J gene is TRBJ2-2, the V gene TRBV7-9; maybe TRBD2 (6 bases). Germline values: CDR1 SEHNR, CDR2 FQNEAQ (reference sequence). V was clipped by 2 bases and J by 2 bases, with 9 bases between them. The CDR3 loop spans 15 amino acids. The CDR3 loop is CASSLSTSNTGELFF. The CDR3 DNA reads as TGTGCCAGCAGCTTAAGTACTAGCAACACCGGGGAGCTGTTTTTT.

Here the CDR3 DNA reads TGTGCCAGCAGCCCGGGTCCTAGCTCCTACGAGCAGTACTTC. This sequence encodes CASSPGPSSYEQYF. This chain connects TRBV7-2 to TRBJ2-7; D is undetermined. Trimming removed 5 bases from V and 0 bases from J, with 11 bases in between. Germline CDR1 reads SGHTA; CDR2 reads FQGNSA. This CDR3 is built from 14 residues. Using reference TRBV7-2 and TRBJ2-7 for the parts outside the CDR3, the full variable domain is GAGVSQSPSNKVTEKGKDVELRCDPISGHTALYWYRQSLGQGLEFLIYFQGNSAPDKSGLPSDRFSAERTGGSVSTLTIQRTQQEDSAVYLCASSPGPSSYEQYFGPGTRLTVT.

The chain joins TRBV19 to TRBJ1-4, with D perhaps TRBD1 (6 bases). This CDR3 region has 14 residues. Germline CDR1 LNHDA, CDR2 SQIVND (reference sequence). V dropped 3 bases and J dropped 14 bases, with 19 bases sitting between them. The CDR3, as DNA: TGTGCCAGTAGTATCGGAGGGGGGGATCGGTGCCTGTTTTTT. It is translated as CASSIGGGDRCLFF. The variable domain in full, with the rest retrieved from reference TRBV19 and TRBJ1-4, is DGGITQSPKYLFRKEGQNVTLSCEQNLNHDAMYWYRQDPGQGLRLIYYSQIVNDFQKGDIAEGYSVSREKKESFPLTVTSAQKNPTAFYLCASSIGGGDRCLFFGSGTQLSVL.

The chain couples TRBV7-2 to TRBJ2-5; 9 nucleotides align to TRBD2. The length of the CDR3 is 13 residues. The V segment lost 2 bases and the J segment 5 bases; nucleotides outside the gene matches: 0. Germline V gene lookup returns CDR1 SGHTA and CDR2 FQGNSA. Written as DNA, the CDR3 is TGTGCCAGCAGCTTACTAGCGGGGGAGACCCAGTACTTC. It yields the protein CASSLLAGETQYF.

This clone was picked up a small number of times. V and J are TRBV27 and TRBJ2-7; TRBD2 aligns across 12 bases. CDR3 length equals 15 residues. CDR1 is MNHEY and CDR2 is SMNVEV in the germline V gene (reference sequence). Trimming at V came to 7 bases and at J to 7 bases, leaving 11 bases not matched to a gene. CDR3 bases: TGTGCCAGCAATCGACTAGCGGGAGAGTTATGGGAGCAGTACTTC. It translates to CASNRLAGELWEQYF.

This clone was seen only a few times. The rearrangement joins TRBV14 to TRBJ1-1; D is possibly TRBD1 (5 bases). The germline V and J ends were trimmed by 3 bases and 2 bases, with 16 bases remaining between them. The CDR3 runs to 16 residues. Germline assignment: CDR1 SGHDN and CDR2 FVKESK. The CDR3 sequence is CASSHRQSTVNTEAFF. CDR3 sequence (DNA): TGTGCCAGCAGCCACCGACAATCGACAGTAAACACTGAAGCTTTCTTT.

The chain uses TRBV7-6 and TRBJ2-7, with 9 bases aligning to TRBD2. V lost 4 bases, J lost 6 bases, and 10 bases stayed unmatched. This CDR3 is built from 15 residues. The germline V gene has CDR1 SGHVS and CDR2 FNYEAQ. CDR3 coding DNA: TGTGCCAGCAGCTCAGGTAGCGGGAGTATAGTCGAGCAGTACTTC. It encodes CASSSGSGSIVEQYF.

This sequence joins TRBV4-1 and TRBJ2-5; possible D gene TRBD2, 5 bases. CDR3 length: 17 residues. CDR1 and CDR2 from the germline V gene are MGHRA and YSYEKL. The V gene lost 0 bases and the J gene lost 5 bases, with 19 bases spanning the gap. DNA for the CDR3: TGCGCCAGCAGCCAAGATAATTACGCAGGACTCGGGGAGACCCAGTACTTC. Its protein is CASSQDNYAGLGETQYF.

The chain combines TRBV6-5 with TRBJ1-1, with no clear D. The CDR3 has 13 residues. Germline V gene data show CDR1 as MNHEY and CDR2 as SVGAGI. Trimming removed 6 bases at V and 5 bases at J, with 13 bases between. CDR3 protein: CASSHPGSTEAFF. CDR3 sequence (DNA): TGTGCCAGCAGCCACCCCGGGAGTACTGAAGCTTTCTTT.

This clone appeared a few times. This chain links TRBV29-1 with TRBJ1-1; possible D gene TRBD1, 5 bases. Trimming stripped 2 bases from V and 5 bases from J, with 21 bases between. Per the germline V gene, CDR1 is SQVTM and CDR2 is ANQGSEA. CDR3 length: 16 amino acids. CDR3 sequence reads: CSVELLGRVDRTEAFF. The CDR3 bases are TGCAGCGTTGAACTTCTGGGCAGGGTGGATAGGACTGAAGCTTTCTTT.

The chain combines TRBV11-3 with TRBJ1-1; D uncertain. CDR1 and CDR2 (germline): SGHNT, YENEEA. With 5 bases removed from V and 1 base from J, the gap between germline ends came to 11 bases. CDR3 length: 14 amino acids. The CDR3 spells CASSGETANTEAFF. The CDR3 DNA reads TGTGCCAGCAGCGGAGAGACTGCGAACACTGAAGCTTTCTTT.

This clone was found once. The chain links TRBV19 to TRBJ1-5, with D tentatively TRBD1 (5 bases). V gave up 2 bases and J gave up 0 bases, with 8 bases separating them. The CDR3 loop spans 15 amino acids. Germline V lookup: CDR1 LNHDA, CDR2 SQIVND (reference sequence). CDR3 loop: CASSIRQTSNQPQHF. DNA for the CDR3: TGTGCCAGTAGTATACGACAGACTAGCAATCAGCCCCAGCATTTT.